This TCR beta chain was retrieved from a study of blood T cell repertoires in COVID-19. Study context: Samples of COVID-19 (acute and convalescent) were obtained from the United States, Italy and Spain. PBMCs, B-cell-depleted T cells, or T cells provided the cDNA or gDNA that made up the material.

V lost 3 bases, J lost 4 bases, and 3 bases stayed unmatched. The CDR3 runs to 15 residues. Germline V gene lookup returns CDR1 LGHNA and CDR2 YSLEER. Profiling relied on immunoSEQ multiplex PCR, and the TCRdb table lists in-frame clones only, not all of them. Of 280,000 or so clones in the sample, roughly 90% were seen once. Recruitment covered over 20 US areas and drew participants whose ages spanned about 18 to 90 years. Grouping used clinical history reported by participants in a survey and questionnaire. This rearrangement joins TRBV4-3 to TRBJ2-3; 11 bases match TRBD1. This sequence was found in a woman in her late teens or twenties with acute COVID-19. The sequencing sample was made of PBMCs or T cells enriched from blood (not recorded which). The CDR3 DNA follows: TGCGCCAGCAGCCAGGACAGGGGGCGCCCAGATACGCAGTATTTT. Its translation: CASSQDRGRPDTQYF.